One and the same sample provided the 20 T cell receptor beta chains below, sequenced in a study of blood T cell repertoires in COVID-19. Data came from immunoSEQ multiplex PCR; TCRdb stores just in-frame clones and leaves some out. The table has about 51,000 clones, around 93% seen once; the top ten hold approximately 3%. Source material: peripheral blood. These TCRs come from a man in his forties or fifties with acute or convalescent COVID-19.

V usage is TRBV9 and J usage is TRBJ1-2, with TRBD1 identical over 9 bases. V lost 4 bases, J lost 4 bases, and 5 bases stayed unmatched. Germline V CDR1 and CDR2: SGDLS, YYNGEE. This CDR3 spans 14 amino acids. This chain's CDR3 is CASSPTGQGYGYTF. The CDR3 bases are TGTGCCAGCAGCCCGACGGGACAGGGCTATGGCTACACCTTC.

V is TRBV19 and J is TRBJ1-2; D is perhaps TRBD1 (5 bases). V shed 6 bases and J shed 3 bases, with 14 bases lying between them. Germline CDR1 is LNHDA and CDR2 is SQIVND (reference sequence). The CDR3 length is 14 residues. This CDR3 is CASRIAGWDYGYTF. The DNA of the CDR3 is TGTGCCAGTAGGATTGCAGGGTGGGACTATGGCTACACCTTC.

This clone was recorded only once. The chain combines TRBV30 with TRBJ2-7, with 8 bases identical to TRBD1. Germline assignment: CDR1 GTSNPN and CDR2 SVGIG (reference sequence). This CDR3 has 16 amino acids. Trimming removed 2 bases from V and 1 base from J; junction bases left unmatched: 10. The CDR3 here is CAWSIQGTGGSYEQYF. CDR3 nucleotides: TGTGCCTGGAGTATCCAAGGGACAGGTGGATCCTACGAGCAGTACTTC.

The CDR3 loop reads CASSQVSAGSSYNEQFF. CDR3 DNA sequence: TGTGCCAGCAGCCAAGTCTCGGCGGGGAGCTCCTACAATGAGCAGTTCTTC. This chain joins TRBV4-2 and TRBJ2-1; D might be TRBD2 (6 bases). The V gene's germline CDR1 is LGHNA and CDR2 YNFKEQ. The V end was cut by 1 base, the J end by 0 bases, with 13 bases between. The CDR3 contains 17 residues.

This chain joins TRBV6-5 and TRBJ1-3; D possibly corresponds to TRBD1 (6 bases). Trimming left V 6 bases short and J 3 bases short, with 15 bases between. CDR3 length equals 15 residues. CDR1 is MNHEY, CDR2 SVGAGI, per germline. CDR3 sequence reads: CASRVNRASGNTIYF. DNA of the CDR3: TGTGCCAGCAGGGTGAACAGGGCTAGTGGAAACACCATATATTTT.

The chain couples TRBV10-3 to TRBJ1-1; unclear D gene. The CDR3 sequence is 14 residues long. Trimming shortened V by 3 bases and J by 11 bases, and 19 bases separated the two germline ends. Germline assignment: CDR1 ENHRY and CDR2 SYGVKD. The CDR3 sequence: CAISESTRVSGAFF. CDR3 nucleotides: TGTGCCATCAGTGAATCTACCCGGGTCTCCGGGGCTTTCTTT.

This clone was counted a few times. The J gene is TRBJ1-2, the V gene TRBV3-1 (or the pseudogene TRBV3-2); D ambiguous. Germline loops: CDR1 LGHDT, CDR2 YNNKEL (reference sequence). The length of the CDR3 is 15 residues. The V end was cut by 0 bases, the J end by 0 bases, with 8 bases between. CDR3 sequence: CASSQDPEPNYGYTF. CDR3 nucleotides: TGTGCCAGCAGCCAAGATCCGGAGCCTAACTATGGCTACACCTTC.

The chain has TRBV11-2 and TRBJ2-3; D gene uncertain. The CDR3 spans 13 residues. The germline gives CDR1 SGHAT, CDR2 FQNNGV. The V gene lost 3 bases and the J gene lost 0 bases, with 4 bases spanning the gap. In DNA, the CDR3 is TGTGCCAGCAGCTTCTCTAGCACAGATACGCAGTATTTT. This gives the protein CASSFSSTDTQYF.

J is TRBJ2-1 and V is TRBV29-1, with 10 nucleotides matching TRBD2. Germline CDR1 is SQVTM and CDR2 is ANQGSEA. The CDR3 spans 13 residues. Germline trimming cut 6 bases from V and 6 bases from J; bases unmatched to any gene: 5. This chain's CDR3 is CSVGTSVRNEQFF. CDR3 bases: TGCAGCGTCGGGACTAGCGTCCGCAATGAGCAGTTCTTC.

This clone was detected only once. The V gene is TRBV5-1, the J gene TRBJ2-7; D perhaps matches TRBD2 (6 bases). The CDR3 spans 13 residues. The V end lost 4 bases, the J end lost 3 bases, and 11 bases lay between the germline ends. The germline V gene encodes CDR1 SGHRS and CDR2 YFSETQ. The CDR3 DNA is TGCGCCAGCAGCCTACGGACTAACTACGAGCAGTACTTC. Protein: CASSLRTNYEQYF.

The chain recombines TRBV11-2 with TRBJ1-1; D call uncertain. Trimming left V 6 bases short and J 1 base short, with 9 bases between. The CDR3 has 13 amino acids. Germline loops: CDR1 SGHAT, CDR2 FQNNGV. This chain's CDR3 is CASRSQENTEAFF. In DNA form, the CDR3 reads TGTGCCAGCAGGAGTCAAGAGAACACTGAAGCTTTCTTT.

The chain uses TRBV12-1 and TRBJ2-4; no DNA check was done on the table's D call, TRBD2. TRBV12-1 is assigned pseudogene status. This CDR3 contains 16 residues. CDR3 loop: CASSFRSGGEENIQYF. CDR3 nucleotide sequence: TGTGCCAGCAGCTTTCGAAGCGGGGGGGAAGAAAACATTCAGTACTTC.

The genes are TRBV29-1 and TRBJ1-1; D is possibly TRBD1 (5 bases). Trimming took 3 bases from V and 11 from J, leaving 16 bases between them. The germline gives CDR1 SQVTM, CDR2 ANQGSEA. The CDR3 has 12 residues. The CDR3 DNA follows: TGCAGCGTTGAGAAGGGTACAGGTCAGGCTTTCTTT. Translating it yields CSVEKGTGQAFF.

There are a few counts of this clone. The rearrangement uses TRBV30 and TRBJ1-6; 7 bases agree with TRBD1. Germline CDR1 is GTSNPN and CDR2 is SVGIG (reference sequence). The trim removed 4 bases at V and 6 bases at J, leaving 3 bases unmatched. The CDR3 length is 13 residues. The CDR3 loop is CAWMTGSNSPLHF. The DNA for the CDR3 is TGTGCCTGGATGACAGGGTCTAATTCACCCCTCCACTTT.

This chain connects TRBV12-5 to TRBJ1-1; 12 nucleotides match TRBD1. The CDR3 has 16 amino acids. Trimming took 4 bases from V and 3 from J; bases not matched to a gene: 6. Germline V gene sequence: CDR1 LGHNT, CDR2 FRNRAP. CDR3 nucleotide sequence: TGTGCTAGTGGTTCGGGACAGGGGGCGCGAGACACTGAAGCTTTCTTT. Residues: CASGSGQGARDTEAFF. The whole variable domain, filled in from reference TRBV12-5 and TRBJ1-1, reads DARVTQTPRHKVTEMGQEVTMRCQPILGHNTVFWYRQTMMQGLELLAYFRNRAPLDDSGMPKDRFSAEMPDATLATLKIQPSEPRDSAVYFCASGSGQGARDTEAFFGQGTRLTVV.

This clone is a singleton in its sample. The genes are TRBV9 and TRBJ2-3; D is ambiguous. The CDR3 loop spans 15 amino acids. V was clipped by 0 bases and J by 2 bases, with 10 bases between them. Germline lookup yields CDR1 SGDLS and CDR2 YYNGEE. CDR3 sequence: CASSVDAQPTDTQYF. Here the CDR3 DNA reads TGTGCCAGCAGCGTAGACGCACAACCCACAGATACGCAGTATTTT. Full variable domain (outside the CDR3, taken from reference TRBV9 and TRBJ2-3): DSGVTQTPKHLITATGQRVTLRCSPRSGDLSVYWYQQSLDQGLQFLIQYYNGEERAKGNILERFSAQQFPDLHSELNLSSLELGDSALYFCASSVDAQPTDTQYFGPGTRLTVL.

This chain links TRBV7-2 with TRBJ2-2, with 8 bases aligning to TRBD1. CDR1 is SGHTA and CDR2 is FQGNSA in the germline V gene. V lost 1 base, J lost 7 bases, and 8 bases stayed unmatched. The CDR3 runs 16 residues. CDR3 residues: CASSLGSGGAGGELFF. CDR3 DNA: TGTGCCAGCAGCTTAGGATCAGGGGGCGCCGGCGGGGAGCTGTTTTTT.

This clone was recorded only once. The rearrangement uses TRBV5-4 and TRBJ2-7; TRBD2 agrees at 10 bases. Trimming cost V 1 base and J 2 bases; bases outside gene matches: 3. This CDR3 is 15 amino acids long. Germline-derived CDR1 and CDR2 are SGHNT and YYREEE (reference sequence). This CDR3 reads CASSLRSGGAYEQYF. In nucleotides, the CDR3 is TGTGCCAGCAGCTTGCGGAGCGGGGGGGCCTACGAGCAGTACTTC. The full variable domain, in which reference TRBV5-4 and TRBJ2-7 provide the parts outside the CDR3, is ETGVTQSPTHLIKTRGQQVTLRCSSQSGHNTVSWYQQALGQGPQFIFQYYREEENGRGNFPPRFSGLQFPNYSSELNVNALELDDSALYLCASSLRSGGAYEQYFGPGTRLTVT.

J is TRBJ2-3 and V is TRBV30; 9 nucleotides agree with TRBD1. The CDR3 is made up of 15 amino acids. CDR1 is GTSNPN, CDR2 SVGIG, per germline (reference sequence). V was pared by 2 bases and J by 2 bases, with 5 bases of the junction left unmatched. The CDR3 sequence is CAWSTGQGDTDTQYF. The DNA of the CDR3 is TGTGCCTGGAGTACGGGACAGGGAGACACAGATACGCAGTATTTT.

This rearrangement joins TRBV10-1 to TRBJ1-3; TRBD1 agrees at 8 bases. The germline V gene encodes CDR1 WNHNN and CDR2 SYGVQD (reference sequence). The CDR3 extends over 14 amino acids. After removal of 6 bases from V and 0 bases from J, the junction contained 1 base not matched to a gene. The CDR3 DNA is TGCGCCAGCAGCGGACAGGGCTCTGGAAACACCATATATTTT. Protein product: CASSGQGSGNTIYF.